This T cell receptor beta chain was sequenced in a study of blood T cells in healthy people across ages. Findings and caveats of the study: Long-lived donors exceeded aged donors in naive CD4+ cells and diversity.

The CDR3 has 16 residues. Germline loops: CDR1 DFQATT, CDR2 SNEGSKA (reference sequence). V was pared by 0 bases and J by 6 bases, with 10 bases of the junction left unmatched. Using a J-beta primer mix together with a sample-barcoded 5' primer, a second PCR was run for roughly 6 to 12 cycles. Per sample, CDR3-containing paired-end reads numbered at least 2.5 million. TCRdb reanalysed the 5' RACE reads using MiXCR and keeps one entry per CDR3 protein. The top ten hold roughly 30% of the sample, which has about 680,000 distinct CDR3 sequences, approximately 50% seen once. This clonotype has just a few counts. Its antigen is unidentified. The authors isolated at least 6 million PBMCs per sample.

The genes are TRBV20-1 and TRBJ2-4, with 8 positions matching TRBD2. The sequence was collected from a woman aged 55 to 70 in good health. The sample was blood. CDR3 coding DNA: TGCAGTGCTAGAGACCTTCGGGGGGGTGGTGGAAACATTCAGTACTTC. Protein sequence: CSARDLRGGGGNIQYF.